Ten or more counts support the clone carrying this TCR beta chain. This entry is derived from a study of Graves' ophthalmopathy and Graves' hyperthyroidism. RNA transcripts were the source from which TCR beta CDR3 regions were amplified. Amplification began with first-round RT-PCR using HTBI primers, then second-round multiplex PCR was performed. TCRdb reprocessed the multiplex PCR reads via MiXCR and lists one record per CDR3 protein. The table has around 1.1 million distinct CDR3 sequences, approximately 35% seen once. This clonotype was sampled from an adult man with Graves' hyperthyroidism. The sample comprised peripheral blood or thyroid tissue (not recorded which).

CDR3 bases: TGCGCCAGCAGCTTGGTGTCGGAGGGCACTGAAGCTTTCTTT. Translating gives CASSLVSEGTEAFF. This chain uses TRBV5-1 with TRBJ1-1, with D uncertain. The CDR3 runs to 14 residues. The germline V gene has CDR1 SGHRS and CDR2 YFSETQ. The V gene lost 0 bases and the J gene lost 4 bases, with 10 bases spanning the gap.